The 10 T cell receptor beta chains reported below all come from one sample, sequenced in a study of vaccination effects on CD4 cells after COVID-19. These receptors' targets are unknown. This table comes from immunoSEQ multiplex PCR, and its TCRdb copy is limited to in-frame clones, with some not included. This repertoire shows tens of thousands of clones, 60% to 80% found once; its top ten account for more than 6.5%. It was after around eleven days of culture that CD4+ T cells were isolated. This specimen consisted of CD4+ T cells from PBMCs cultured without peptide, obtained before COVID-19 vaccination. Source of these receptors: a human donor who had a prior SARS-CoV-2 infection.

The sample holds a few counts of this clone. The chain joins TRBV23-1 to TRBJ1-5; 10 positions agree with TRBD1. TRBV23-1 is an ORF, and what it does is uncertain. The junction had 14 bases not matched to a gene; V was cut back by 2 bases and J by 1 base. The CDR3 is 20 residues long. The CDR3 reads CASSQGANGTGDGSNQPQHF. CDR3 bases: TGCGCCAGCAGTCAAGGTGCTAACGGGACAGGGGATGGGAGCAATCAGCCCCAGCATTTT.

In this sample, this clone turned up a few times. The V gene is TRBV7-2, the J gene TRBJ2-3, with TRBD2 identical over 7 bases. The CDR3 loop spans 15 amino acids. Trimming at V came to 4 bases and at J to 4 bases, leaving 8 bases not matched to a gene. Germline CDR1 and CDR2: SGHTA and FQGNSA. As DNA, the CDR3 is TGTGCCAGCAGCTCGCCTAAGACTAGCCCAGATACGCAGTATTTT. This gives the protein CASSSPKTSPDTQYF.

The rearrangement joins TRBV10-3 to TRBJ1-3; 9 bases are shared with TRBD1. Germline trimming cut 4 bases from V and 2 bases from J; bases unmatched to any gene: 15. CDR1 ENHRY and CDR2 SYGVKD come from the germline V gene. There are 19 residues in the CDR3. The CDR3 DNA reads TGTGCCATCAGTGTAAACCCGGGACAGGGAATAGGAACTGGAAACACCATATATTTT. Protein: CAISVNPGQGIGTGNTIYF.

This rearrangement joins TRBV19 to TRBJ2-3, with TRBD2 matching over 7 bases. Germline CDR1 reads LNHDA; CDR2 reads SQIVND (reference sequence). CDR3 length: 20 residues. With V trimmed by 2 bases and J by 2 bases, 19 bases remained unmatched. This chain's CDR3 is CASSIRRLAARGRATDTQYF. In nucleotides, the CDR3 is TGTGCCAGTAGTATACGTCGGCTAGCGGCCAGAGGAAGGGCCACAGATACGCAGTATTTT.

V gene TRBV5-6 combines with J gene TRBJ2-2; D uncertain. V lost 0 bases, J lost 8 bases, and 14 bases lay in between. Germline V lookup: CDR1 SGHDT, CDR2 YYEEEE. CDR3 size: 15 residues. The DNA for the CDR3 is TGTGCCAGCAGCTTGGATTTTAGGACCCAAGGGGAGCTGTTTTTT. Translating it yields CASSLDFRTQGELFF.

The chain links TRBV30 to TRBJ1-6; a possible D gene is TRBD1 (5 bases). Per germline, CDR1 GTSNPN and CDR2 SVGIG (reference sequence). This CDR3 contains 14 residues. Deletions cut 3 bases from V and 9 bases from J, with 15 bases between. The CDR3, as DNA: TGTGCCTGGAGGGACCCCGGGACCCTTTCACCCCTCCACTTT. Residues: CAWRDPGTLSPLHF.

The rearrangement uses TRBV19 and TRBJ2-2; 11 bases fit TRBD2. CDR1 and CDR2 from the germline V gene are LNHDA and SQIVND (reference sequence). The CDR3 is 19 amino acids. Germline trimming cut 9 bases from V and 1 base from J; bases unmatched to any gene: 16. CDR3 sequence (DNA): TGTGCCAGATCGTTTCCCGGGACTAGCGGAGGGTTGAACACCGGGGAGCTGTTTTTT. It yields the protein CARSFPGTSGGLNTGELFF. Supplemented by reference TRBV19 and TRBJ2-2, the full variable domain reads DGGITQSPKYLFRKEGQNVTLSCEQNLNHDAMYWYRQDPGQGLRLIYYSQIVNDFQKGDIAEGYSVSREKKESFPLTVTSAQKNPTAFYLCARSFPGTSGGLNTGELFFGEGSRLTVL.

V usage is TRBV7-2 and J usage is TRBJ1-1, with D maybe TRBD1 (5 bases). Germline-derived CDR1 and CDR2 are SGHTA and FQGNSA. V was clipped by 5 bases and J by 4 bases, with 23 bases between them. This CDR3 is built from 17 residues. The DNA of the CDR3 is TGTGCCAGCAGCGCAGTCATTTTAAACGAAGGGGTCACTGAAGCTTTCTTT. It specifies CASSAVILNEGVTEAFF.

The rearrangement links TRBV19 to TRBJ2-3; no clear D gene. The germline V gene has CDR1 LNHDA and CDR2 SQIVND (reference sequence). The CDR3 contains 12 residues. Trimming shortened V by 7 bases and J by 4 bases, and 9 bases separated the two germline ends. CDR3 DNA sequence: TGTGCCAGTATACGATGGGCAGATACGCAGTATTTT. This codes for CASIRWADTQYF. The full variable domain, completed using reference TRBV19 and TRBJ2-3, is DGGITQSPKYLFRKEGQNVTLSCEQNLNHDAMYWYRQDPGQGLRLIYYSQIVNDFQKGDIAEGYSVSREKKESFPLTVTSAQKNPTAFYLCASIRWADTQYFGPGTRLTVL.

V gene TRBV7-9 combines with J gene TRBJ2-1, with D perhaps TRBD1 (5 bases). V lost 1 base to trimming and J lost 6 bases, with 7 bases between them. This CDR3 region has 13 residues. Germline assignment: CDR1 SEHNR and CDR2 FQNEAQ (reference sequence). The CDR3 reads CASSLVGANEQFF. CDR3 coding DNA: TGTGCCAGCAGCTTAGTTGGGGCCAATGAGCAGTTCTTC.